This paragraph covers one T cell receptor (beta chain) sequence. Profiling relied on immunoSEQ multiplex PCR, and the TCRdb table lists in-frame clones only, not all of them. The profile shows fewer than 350,000 clones, 70% to 90% of them singletons. The sample belongs to a study of blood T cell repertoires in COVID-19. This CDR3 has 17 amino acids. Germline loops: CDR1 SGHAT, CDR2 FQNNGV. The V segment lost 0 bases and the J segment 1 base; nucleotides outside the gene matches: 7. The sequencing sample was made of peripheral blood. The clonotype originates from a woman aged 30 to 39 with COVID-19, enrolled during active disease. The rearrangement uses TRBV11-2 and TRBJ1-2, with 8 positions matching TRBD1. In DNA form, the CDR3 reads TGTGCCAGCAGCTTAGAGCGGACAGGGCGTCATAACTATGGCTACACCTTC. Translating it yields CASSLERTGRHNYGYTF. The full variable domain, with the rest looked up from reference TRBV11-2 and TRBJ1-2, is EAGVAQSPRYKIIEKRQSVAFWCNPISGHATLYWYQQILGQGPKLLIQFQNNGVVDDSQLPKDRFSAERLKGVDSTLKIQPAKLEDSAVYLCASSLERTGRHNYGYTFGSGTRLTVV.